This T cell receptor beta chain was found in a study of response to subunit inactivated influenza vaccine. CDR1 is SGHKS and CDR2 is YYEKEE in the germline V gene (reference sequence). V dropped 6 bases and J dropped 0 bases, with 3 bases sitting between them. CDR3 length: 11 residues. TCRdb reprocessed the RT-PCR reads via MiXCR and lists one record per CDR3 protein. Of 500,000 or so distinct CDR3 sequences in the sample, approximately 11% were seen once. This clonotype occurred many times. Its target is unknown. General observations from the study: The authors proposed limited new T cell recruitment per seasonal influenza vaccination.

The sequence derives from a man aged 50 to 60 who received an inactivated influenza vaccine. The chain carries TRBV5-5 and TRBJ2-5, with D uncertain. This specimen was PBMCs from blood, taken about 6 weeks after vaccination. DNA for the CDR3: TGTGCCAGCACTAACCAAGAGACCCAGTACTTC. Residues: CASTNQETQYF.